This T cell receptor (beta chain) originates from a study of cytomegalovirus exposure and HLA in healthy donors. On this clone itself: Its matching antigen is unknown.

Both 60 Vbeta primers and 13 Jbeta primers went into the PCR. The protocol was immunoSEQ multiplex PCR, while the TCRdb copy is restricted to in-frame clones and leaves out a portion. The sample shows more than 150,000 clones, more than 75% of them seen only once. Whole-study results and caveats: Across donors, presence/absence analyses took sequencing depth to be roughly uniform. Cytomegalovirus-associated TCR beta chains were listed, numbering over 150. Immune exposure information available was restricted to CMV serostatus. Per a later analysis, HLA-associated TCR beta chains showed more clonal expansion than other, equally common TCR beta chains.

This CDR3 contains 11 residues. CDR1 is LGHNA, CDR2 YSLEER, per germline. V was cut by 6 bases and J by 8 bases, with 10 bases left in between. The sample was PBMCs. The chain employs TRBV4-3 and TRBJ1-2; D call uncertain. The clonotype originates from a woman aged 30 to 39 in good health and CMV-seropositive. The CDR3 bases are TGCGCCAGCAGTTCTATGTGGGGCTACACCTTC. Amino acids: CASSSMWGYTF.